This TCR beta chain was profiled in a study of graft-versus-host responses after intestinal transplantation. Background on the study: Isolated intestinal, liver-intestinal, or multivisceral transplants were what recipients had. Anti-thymocyte globulin induction, then tacrolimus and steroids for about three years, went to all recipients.

The length of the CDR3 is 15 residues. Germline CDR1 and CDR2: MDHEN and SYDVKM. The V end was cut by 2 bases, the J end by 2 bases, with 10 bases between. This table comes from immunoSEQ multiplex PCR, and its TCRdb copy is limited to in-frame clones, with some not included. The sample consists of about 98,000 clones, 86% of them appearing once. The chain links TRBV28 to TRBJ1-5; D ambiguous. Sequencing used PBMCs, obtained 255 days after intestinal transplant. The sequence was collected from a human patient who received an intestinal transplant, so some T cells may come from the graft donor. Here the CDR3 reads CASSLTGVGNQPQHF. The DNA for the CDR3 is TGTGCCAGCAGTTTAACGGGAGTAGGCAATCAGCCCCAGCATTTT.